The rows below give T cell receptor beta chains drawn from one sample of a study of T cells in Graves' hyperthyroidism and ophthalmopathy. TCRdb reprocessed the multiplex PCR reads via MiXCR and lists one record per CDR3 protein. The sample shows 390,000 or so distinct CDR3 sequences, roughly 14% of them seen only once. The specimen was blood. The receptors were gathered from a man younger than 30 with Graves' ophthalmopathy. CDR3s include the opening cysteine and the closing phenylalanine or tryptophan. The order of the fields is J gene, V gene, CDR3 protein.

>TRBJ2-7|TRBV6-6
CASSYSKSSYEQYF
>TRBJ2-1|TRBV7-7
CASSRAASYNEQFF
>TRBJ2-6|TRBV20-1
CSAPPIGAGANVLTF
>TRBJ2-7|TRBV5-1
CASSLVGQAPYEQYF
>TRBJ2-1|TRBV19
CASSIGAGGDEQFF
>TRBJ2-2|TRBV5-6
CASSVIEGPGELFF
>TRBJ2-3|TRBV20-1
CSATRGTHGLPDTQYF
>TRBJ2-1|TRBV27
CASSTRKGNEQFF
>TRBJ2-7|TRBV4-1
CASSQDVRAYEQYF
>TRBJ2-6|TRBV10-2
CASTGGGGSGANVLTF
>TRBJ2-7|TRBV20-1
CSAGSGMLYEQYF
>TRBJ2-1|TRBV5-1
CASSPGLRGGSYNEQFF
>TRBJ1-5|TRBV19
CASSYVTYSNQPQHF
>TRBJ1-1|TRBV25-1
CASGGTVEAFF
>TRBJ2-5|TRBV10-3
CAISEPPSGRARETQYF
>TRBJ2-7|TRBV7-2
CASGEDRTYEQYF
>TRBJ1-4|TRBV20-1
CSARHYNEKLFF
>TRBJ2-7|TRBV5-8
CASSQQGHTYEQYF
>TRBJ2-5|TRBV9
CASSAGTSGSLGTQYF
>TRBJ1-3|TRBV13
CASSPWDSSGNTIYF
>TRBJ1-1|TRBV20-1
CSARAVSGEAEAFF
>TRBJ2-1|TRBV12-3/TRBV12-4
CASSSTGTGRLNEQFF
>TRBJ1-3|TRBV24-1
CATSPGTGDGNTIYF
>TRBJ2-1|TRBV3-1
CASRGPNVKAYNEQFF
>TRBJ1-2|TRBV3-1
CASSMSWTSVYGYTF
>TRBJ2-3|TRBV7-9
CASSWRDPSKDTQYF
>TRBJ2-5|TRBV20-1
CSAESSGLASGTQYF
>TRBJ1-5|TRBV28
CASSSGQDNQPQHF
>TRBJ1-5|TRBV5-1
CASSLQGQGGEPQHF
>TRBJ1-2|TRBV2
CASSSGGGGYGYTF
>TRBJ2-4|TRBV11-3
CASSSVDIQYF
>TRBJ2-2|TRBV6-1
CASSLPMTDVGTGELFF
>TRBJ1-5|TRBV6-2/TRBV6-3
CASTLGQGNQPQHF
>TRBJ1-2|TRBV10-3
CAVTGDYGYTF
>TRBJ2-2|TRBV4-1
CASKEGNTGELFF
>TRBJ1-2|TRBV5-1
CASSLGRQDYGYTF
>TRBJ2-7|TRBV25-1
CASSEGMETYEQYF